Each of the 14 T cell receptor beta chains below was sequenced from the same sample in a study of shared clonotypes between healthy human individuals. Profiling relied on immunoSEQ multiplex PCR, and the TCRdb table lists in-frame clones only, not all of them. The table records about 2.4 million clones, approximately 94% of them present only once. The sample comprised naive CD4+ T cells from PBMCs. Described subset: CD45RA+ positively selected. The origin of the receptors is a man younger than 35 in good health. Some clones in this sample may be carry-over from other donors' samples.

V gene TRBV6-1 combines with J gene TRBJ2-5; the D gene is possibly TRBD2 (7 bases). Per germline, CDR1 MNHNS and CDR2 SASEGT. The CDR3 has 14 residues. V lost 0 bases to trimming and J lost 4 bases, with 9 bases between them. In nucleotides, the CDR3 is TGTGCCAGCAGTGAAGCAGGGGGGGTAGAGACCCAGTACTTC. The encoded protein is CASSEAGGVETQYF.

The chain uses TRBV5-1 and TRBJ1-3; D perhaps matches TRBD1 (5 bases). The CDR3 sequence is 14 residues long. Germline assignment: CDR1 SGHRS and CDR2 YFSETQ. V was cut by 7 bases and J by 0 bases, with 11 bases left in between. As DNA, the CDR3 is TGCGCCAGCTCCAATGGGGGCTCTGGAAACACCATATATTTT. This codes for CASSNGGSGNTIYF. Full variable domain (remainder filled in from reference TRBV5-1 and TRBJ1-3): KAGVTQTPRYLIKTRGQQVTLSCSPISGHRSVSWYQQTPGQGLQFLFEYFSETQRNKGNFPGRFSGRQFSNSRSEMNVSTLELGDSALYLCASSNGGSGNTIYFGEGSWLTVV.

Note on this clone: Other DNA variants within this sample encode the same CDR3. The rearrangement links TRBV7-9 to TRBJ2-7; D is uncertain. Germline V CDR1 and CDR2: SEHNR, FQNEAQ (reference sequence). V lost 1 base, J lost 4 bases, and 2 bases lay in between. This CDR3 is 11 amino acids long. This CDR3 is CASSLDYEQYF. CDR3 DNA: TGTGCCAGCAGCTTAGATTACGAGCAGTACTTC. The entire variable domain, with the rest obtained from reference TRBV7-9 and TRBJ2-7, is as follows: DTGVSQNPRHKITKRGQNVTFRCDPISEHNRLYWYRQTLGQGPEFLTYFQNEAQLEKSRLLSDRFSAERPKGSFSTLEIQRTEQGDSAMYLCASSLDYEQYFGPGTRLTVT.

A single count supports this clone. CDR3 protein: CASSESRGGEAFF. DNA for the CDR3: TGCGCCAGCAGTGAGAGCAGGGGGGGTGAAGCTTTCTTT. The rearrangement joins TRBV10-2 to TRBJ1-1; 7 nucleotides match TRBD1. J gave up 7 bases and V 2 bases, and 4 bases lay outside the gene matches. The CDR3 has 13 residues. Germline CDR1 WSHSY, CDR2 SAAADI.

This rearrangement joins TRBV4-1 to TRBJ1-1; D is unresolved. The germline gives CDR1 MGHRA, CDR2 YSYEKL. Trimming stripped 3 bases from V and 2 bases from J, with 4 bases between. The CDR3 has 12 residues. The chain's CDR3 is CASSHPNTEAFF. As DNA, the CDR3 is TGCGCCAGCAGCCACCCAAACACTGAAGCTTTCTTT.

This clone was counted a single time. A much larger clone lies a single base off, so this may be a read error. The sample contains more than one DNA sequence encoding this CDR3. V is TRBV5-1 and J is TRBJ1-1; 8 nucleotides align to TRBD1. Germline CDR1 and CDR2: SGHRS and YFSETQ. The CDR3 spans 14 residues. V lost 3 bases and J lost 1; bases outside the gene matches: 2. The CDR3 loop is CASSWGTGNTEAFF. As DNA, the CDR3 is TGCGCCAGCAGCTGGGGGACAGGGAACACTGAAGCTTTCTTT.

This chain joins TRBV6-5 and TRBJ1-1, with D tentatively TRBD1 (5 bases). Germline CDR1 and CDR2: MNHEY and SVGAGI. V was cut by 2 bases and J by 8 bases, with 18 bases left in between. The CDR3 sequence is 15 residues long. CDR3 bases: TGTGCCAGCAGTTACCTGGGAGGGGTGTCTTCGGAAGCTTTCTTT. This encodes CASSYLGGVSSEAFF.

The chain employs TRBV7-2 and TRBJ1-3; no definite D call. The ends were cut back, 1 base at V and 2 bases at J, with 9 bases in the middle. Per germline, CDR1 SGHTA and CDR2 FQGNSA. This CDR3 has 15 amino acids. The CDR3 sequence is CASSLVMPPGNTIYF. CDR3 nucleotide sequence: TGTGCCAGCAGCTTAGTGATGCCACCTGGAAACACCATATATTTT.

The rearrangement links TRBV2 to TRBJ2-5, with 14 bases aligning to TRBD2. Germline CDR1 is SNHLY and CDR2 is FYNNEI. The CDR3 runs to 16 residues. V trimming: 5 bases; J trimming: 4 bases; junction bases outside the gene matches: 6. CDR3 coding DNA: TGTGCCAGCAGTCAGGGACTAGCGGGAGAGCGAGAGACCCAGTACTTC. Residues: CASSQGLAGERETQYF.

The chain recombines TRBV6-1 with TRBJ1-2, with D perhaps matching TRBD1 (5 bases). Deletions cut 4 bases from V and 0 bases from J, with 9 bases between. Germline CDR1 reads MNHNS; CDR2 reads SASEGT. The CDR3 spans 14 residues. CDR3 DNA: TGTGCCAGCAGTGGACAGCGGACTAACTATGGCTACACCTTC. Translation: CASSGQRTNYGYTF.

The chain couples TRBV7-3 to TRBJ1-2; D uncertain. The CDR3 is made up of 14 amino acids. The ends were cut back, 2 bases at V and 4 bases at J, with 11 bases in the middle. Per germline, CDR1 SGHTA and CDR2 FQGTGA. In DNA, the CDR3 is TGTGCCAGCAGCTTATGGGCCGGCTCCTATGGCTACACCTTC. Residues: CASSLWAGSYGYTF.

About this clone: Other nucleotide sequences from this sample produce the same CDR3. This rearrangement joins TRBV5-1 to TRBJ2-1; 7 positions match TRBD2. The CDR3 runs 16 residues. Germline CDR1 and CDR2: SGHRS and YFSETQ. Trimming removed 0 bases from V and 4 bases from J; junction bases left unmatched: 7. Here the CDR3 reads CASSLVASGTYNEQFF. Here the CDR3 DNA reads TGCGCCAGCAGCTTGGTGGCTAGCGGAACTTACAATGAGCAGTTCTTC.

J is TRBJ2-7 and V is TRBV14; tentative D call: TRBD2 (6 bases). This CDR3 spans 13 amino acids. CDR1 is SGHDN, CDR2 FVKESK, per germline. Deletions cut 7 bases from V and 7 bases from J, with 17 bases between. The CDR3 here is CASTPSGEREQYF. In DNA form, the CDR3 reads TGTGCCAGCACCCCGTCGGGGGAGAGGGAGCAGTACTTC.

The chain links TRBV28 to TRBJ1-1; D might be TRBD1 (5 bases). CDR1 and CDR2 from the germline V gene are MDHEN and SYDVKM. CDR3 length: 14 residues. Trimming cost V 5 bases and J 4 bases, with 14 bases left between them. CDR3 sequence (DNA): TGTGCCAGCAGTACCGCGGGGGGTGGCACTGAAGCTTTCTTT. Translating it yields CASSTAGGGTEAFF.